This T cell receptor beta chain derives from a study of blood T cell repertoires in COVID-19. The wider study: The United States, Italy and Spain were the sources of the acute and convalescent COVID-19 samples.

Germline V CDR1 and CDR2: MDHEN, SYDVKM. V lost 2 bases and J lost 0, with 11 bases in between. The CDR3 extends over 15 amino acids. Source study methods: Amplifying reference gene primers gave estimates of nucleated cell counts. Sequenced by immunoSEQ multiplex PCR; TCRdb stores in-frame clones only, minus some. The DNA gave D and trimming, while V, J and clone size come from that table. The table includes approximately 130,000 clones, approximately 84% detected once. This chain joins TRBV28 and TRBJ2-7, with D possibly TRBD1 on 6 matching bases. Sequencing input: peripheral blood. The TCR was taken from a human donor in a cohort sampled during active COVID-19. This chain's CDR3 is CASSLVGTSSYEQYF. The CDR3 DNA sequence: TGTGCCAGCAGTTTAGTCGGGACAAGCTCCTACGAGCAGTACTTC.